The rows below give T cell receptor beta chains drawn from one sample of a study of CD8+ T cells in alopecia areata. Clones were read by immunoSEQ multiplex PCR, and TCRdb kept only the in-frame ones, dropping some. The sample consists of roughly 100,000 clones, about nine tenths of them appearing once. Here the sequenced sample was CD8+ T cells sorted from blood, taken at approximately week 34, from a patient treated with tofacitinib. The receptors derive from a human donor with alopecia areata. Both conserved end residues are part of each CDR3. For some rows the clone size is stated as once, few or many, or as a class when expanded; others skip it.

cdr3_aa: CSVDYSSNSYNEQFF
clone_size: .
v_call: TRBV29-1
j_call: TRBJ2-1

cdr3_aa: CASSWGTAYEQYF
clone_size: .
v_call: TRBV27
j_call: TRBJ2-7

cdr3_aa: CASSSGAYEQYF
clone_size: once
v_call: TRBV5-1
j_call: .

cdr3_aa: CASTLRFDEQFF
clone_size: few
v_call: TRBV7-9
j_call: TRBJ2-1

cdr3_aa: CASSLSGREQFF
clone_size: .
v_call: TRBV27
j_call: TRBJ2-1

cdr3_aa: CASRGDTDYEQYF
clone_size: .
v_call: TRBV27
j_call: TRBJ2-7

cdr3_aa: CASSLGLLGAYEQYF
clone_size: .
v_call: TRBV13
j_call: TRBJ2-7

cdr3_aa: CASSLDRQFFYGYTF
clone_size: .
v_call: TRBV7-9
j_call: TRBJ1-2

cdr3_aa: CATGNSPLHF
clone_size: .
v_call: TRBV19
j_call: TRBJ1-6

cdr3_aa: CASSASGSNTEAFF
clone_size: .
v_call: TRBV9
j_call: TRBJ1-1

cdr3_aa: CSVEGSQSYEQYF
clone_size: .
v_call: TRBV29-1
j_call: TRBJ2-7

cdr3_aa: CASTLSRDFYYEQYF
clone_size: .
v_call: TRBV5-1
j_call: .

cdr3_aa: CASSLGVGQGDFGEQFF
clone_size: .
v_call: TRBV7-6
j_call: TRBJ2-1

cdr3_aa: CASFPDRPDYEQYF
clone_size: .
v_call: TRBV2
j_call: TRBJ2-7

cdr3_aa: CASSPGAGTSGTDTQYF
clone_size: .
v_call: TRBV7-6
j_call: TRBJ2-3

cdr3_aa: CANPPGPGELFF
clone_size: .
v_call: TRBV23-1
j_call: TRBJ2-2

cdr3_aa: CASSFGRGNTIYF
clone_size: .
v_call: TRBV13
j_call: TRBJ1-3

cdr3_aa: CASSPLRGLYEQYF
clone_size: .
v_call: TRBV18
j_call: TRBJ2-7

cdr3_aa: CASSKAGPGDEQFF
clone_size: .
v_call: TRBV14
j_call: TRBJ2-1

cdr3_aa: CASSPGNYIQYF
clone_size: once
v_call: TRBV6-1
j_call: TRBJ2-4

cdr3_aa: CAVREGKETQYF
clone_size: .
v_call: TRBV6-6
j_call: TRBJ2-5

cdr3_aa: CASSSGTGQSYEQYF
clone_size: few
v_call: TRBV7-6
j_call: TRBJ2-7

cdr3_aa: CASSEPPAGSGYTF
clone_size: .
v_call: TRBV10-2
j_call: TRBJ1-2

cdr3_aa: CASRGNNEQFF
clone_size: once
v_call: TRBV9
j_call: TRBJ2-1

cdr3_aa: CASSRERGSSTGELFF
clone_size: .
v_call: TRBV5-4
j_call: TRBJ2-2

cdr3_aa: CAISDGGEIWNEQFF
clone_size: .
v_call: TRBV10-3
j_call: TRBJ2-1

cdr3_aa: CSVDLIRGENTEAFF
clone_size: .
v_call: TRBV29-1
j_call: TRBJ1-1

cdr3_aa: CAISEPYRAGELFF
clone_size: few
v_call: TRBV10-3
j_call: TRBJ2-2

cdr3_aa: CASSVGDGTGELFF
clone_size: .
v_call: TRBV9
j_call: TRBJ2-2

cdr3_aa: CASSFGTGGFDEQYF
clone_size: .
v_call: TRBV5-4
j_call: TRBJ2-7

cdr3_aa: CASSPGLALDTQYF
clone_size: .
v_call: TRBV27
j_call: TRBJ2-3

cdr3_aa: CASSQVYLGDYGYTF
clone_size: .
v_call: TRBV4-1
j_call: TRBJ1-2

cdr3_aa: CASSLGQGHFEQYF
clone_size: once
v_call: TRBV5-4
j_call: TRBJ2-7

cdr3_aa: CASSKDRRNEQYF
clone_size: few
v_call: TRBV7-7
j_call: TRBJ2-7

cdr3_aa: CASSLGGSRSGNTIYF
clone_size: .
v_call: TRBV5-6
j_call: TRBJ1-3

cdr3_aa: CASSRGTANTGELFF
clone_size: .
v_call: TRBV5-1
j_call: TRBJ2-2

cdr3_aa: CGVGLAANNYEQYF
clone_size: .
v_call: TRBV29-1
j_call: TRBJ2-7

cdr3_aa: CAWSPGQGNGYTF
clone_size: .
v_call: TRBV30
j_call: TRBJ1-2

cdr3_aa: CASSQLGVNEKLFF
clone_size: .
v_call: TRBV4-1
j_call: TRBJ1-4

cdr3_aa: CASSLGVNEQFF
clone_size: .
v_call: TRBV7-6
j_call: TRBJ2-1

cdr3_aa: CASSTPPGPYNEQFF
clone_size: .
v_call: TRBV9
j_call: TRBJ2-1

cdr3_aa: CASSLEDSQETQYF
clone_size: few
v_call: TRBV11-3
j_call: TRBJ2-5

cdr3_aa: CASSVASGALSGELFF
clone_size: once
v_call: TRBV9
j_call: TRBJ2-2

cdr3_aa: CASSFPLAEMGTDTQYF
clone_size: .
v_call: TRBV5-1
j_call: TRBJ2-3

cdr3_aa: CASSSPRVGGPTDTQYF
clone_size: .
v_call: TRBV27
j_call: TRBJ2-3

cdr3_aa: CASSDGQGKNEQYF
clone_size: .
v_call: TRBV13
j_call: TRBJ2-7

cdr3_aa: CASFAGGRGYEQYF
clone_size: .
v_call: TRBV10-2
j_call: TRBJ2-7

cdr3_aa: CSVLSGTDYYEQYF
clone_size: .
v_call: TRBV29-1
j_call: TRBJ2-7

cdr3_aa: CASTNRGHINEKLFF
clone_size: .
v_call: TRBV27
j_call: TRBJ1-4

cdr3_aa: CASSALRETQYF
clone_size: .
v_call: TRBV4-1
j_call: TRBJ2-5

cdr3_aa: CASSSTGGAYEQYF
clone_size: .
v_call: TRBV27
j_call: TRBJ2-7

cdr3_aa: CASSPGTGGSGELFF
clone_size: few
v_call: TRBV5-1
j_call: TRBJ2-2

cdr3_aa: CASSPRDRQETQYF
clone_size: .
v_call: TRBV18
j_call: TRBJ2-5

cdr3_aa: CASSPATSADYEQYF
clone_size: once
v_call: TRBV18
j_call: TRBJ2-7

cdr3_aa: CSVDPAGQGVKFF
clone_size: few
v_call: TRBV29-1
j_call: TRBJ2-1

cdr3_aa: CAWVRRTYNEQFF
clone_size: .
v_call: TRBV30
j_call: TRBJ2-1